These T cell receptor beta chains were read from a single sample in a study of blood T cell repertoires in COVID-19. TCRdb's copy holds only in-frame clones and misses some; the assay was immunoSEQ multiplex PCR. The sample includes hundreds of thousands of clones, less than 90% of them seen just once. Sequenced material: peripheral blood. These receptors were collected from a woman between 45 and 60 years old with COVID-19, enrolled during active disease. Both conserved end residues are part of each CDR3. The order of the fields is D gene, clone size, V gene, J gene, CDR3 protein, CDR3 DNA. D genes are given only for firm matches. The listing skips clone size in some rows; elsewhere it reads once, few, many or a size class.

d_call: TRBD2; clone_size: few; v_call: TRBV3-1/TRBV3-2; j_call: TRBJ2-1; cdr3_aa: CASSLKAGGYNEQFF; cdr3_nt: TGTGCCAGCAGCCTAAAAGCGGGGGGATACAATGAGCAGTTCTTC
d_call: TRBD1; clone_size: -; v_call: TRBV7-6; j_call: TRBJ1-1; cdr3_aa: CASSLAQGARSTEAFF; cdr3_nt: TGTGCCAGCAGCTTAGCGCAGGGGGCTCGTAGCACTGAAGCTTTCTTT
d_call: -; clone_size: -; v_call: TRBV11-1; j_call: TRBJ1-1; cdr3_aa: CASSIRQRTEAFF; cdr3_nt: TGTGCCAGCAGCATAAGGCAGCGGACTGAAGCTTTCTTT
d_call: -; clone_size: -; v_call: TRBV5-5; j_call: TRBJ1-2; cdr3_aa: CASSLSGGPNYGYTF; cdr3_nt: TGTGCCAGCAGCTTGTCGGGGGGCCCTAACTATGGCTACACCTTC
d_call: -; clone_size: -; v_call: TRBV10-1; j_call: TRBJ2-3; cdr3_aa: CASSEGAVDTQYF; cdr3_nt: TGCGCCAGCAGTGAAGGGGCAGTAGATACGCAGTATTTT
d_call: -; clone_size: -; v_call: TRBV19; j_call: TRBJ1-1; cdr3_aa: CASIQGHSEAFF; cdr3_nt: TGTGCCAGTATCCAAGGACACAGTGAAGCTTTCTTT
d_call: -; clone_size: -; v_call: TRBV7-9; j_call: TRBJ1-3; cdr3_aa: CASSLQTTGNTIYF; cdr3_nt: TGTGCCAGCAGCTTACAAACTACTGGAAACACCATATATTTT
d_call: -; clone_size: -; v_call: TRBV6-2/TRBV6-3; j_call: TRBJ2-2; cdr3_aa: CASSFVTGELFF; cdr3_nt: TGTGCCAGCAGTTTCGTCACCGGGGAGCTGTTTTTT
d_call: -; clone_size: -; v_call: TRBV5-4; j_call: TRBJ2-1; cdr3_aa: CASSLAAGSSYNEQFF; cdr3_nt: TGTGCCAGCAGCTTGGCCGCGGGGAGCTCCTACAATGAGCAGTTCTTC
d_call: TRBD2; clone_size: -; v_call: TRBV19; j_call: TRBJ2-5; cdr3_aa: CASSPGLASLETQYF; cdr3_nt: TGTGCCAGTAGTCCAGGACTAGCATCATTAGAGACCCAGTACTTC
d_call: TRBD2; clone_size: -; v_call: TRBV13; j_call: TRBJ2-7; cdr3_aa: CASRLAGGRSAEQYF; cdr3_nt: TGTGCCAGCAGACTAGCGGGGGGGCGATCGGCCGAGCAGTACTTC
d_call: TRBD1; clone_size: -; v_call: TRBV7-2; j_call: TRBJ1-5; cdr3_aa: CASSLSVNQGARNQPQHF; cdr3_nt: TGTGCCAGCAGCTTATCAGTGAATCAGGGGGCCCGCAATCAGCCCCAGCATTTT
d_call: TRBD2; clone_size: -; v_call: TRBV30; j_call: TRBJ2-1; cdr3_aa: CAWSSPGGSGGNEQFF; cdr3_nt: TGTGCCTGGAGTTCCCCTGGGGGTAGCGGGGGTAATGAGCAGTTCTTC
d_call: TRBD2; clone_size: -; v_call: TRBV5-1; j_call: TRBJ2-2; cdr3_aa: CASSLTSGGPGELFF; cdr3_nt: TGCGCCAGCAGCTTGACTAGCGGGGGGCCCGGGGAGCTGTTTTTT
d_call: TRBD2; clone_size: -; v_call: TRBV6-1; j_call: TRBJ2-1; cdr3_aa: CASSAPSGASGGYNEQFF; cdr3_nt: TGTGCCAGCAGTGCCCCCTCGGGGGCGAGCGGGGGTTACAATGAGCAGTTCTTC
d_call: TRBD2; clone_size: -; v_call: TRBV6-6; j_call: TRBJ2-7; cdr3_aa: CASSPVAGGSYEQYF; cdr3_nt: TGTGCCAGCAGCCCTGTAGCGGGGGGTAGCTACGAGCAGTACTTC
d_call: -; clone_size: -; v_call: TRBV27; j_call: TRBJ2-1; cdr3_aa: CASSLKWGGASNEQFF; cdr3_nt: TGTGCCAGCAGTTTAAAGTGGGGGGGCGCAAGCAATGAGCAGTTCTTC
d_call: TRBD1; clone_size: -; v_call: TRBV5-5; j_call: TRBJ1-1; cdr3_aa: CASSPWTGATEAFF; cdr3_nt: TGTGCCAGCAGTCCGTGGACAGGGGCCACTGAAGCTTTCTTT
d_call: TRBD1; clone_size: -; v_call: TRBV19; j_call: TRBJ1-2; cdr3_aa: CASSGRTGVNYGYTF; cdr3_nt: TGTGCCAGTAGTGGCCGGACAGGGGTTAACTATGGCTACACCTTC
d_call: -; clone_size: -; v_call: TRBV6-5; j_call: TRBJ2-7; cdr3_aa: CASRLGTYYEQYF; cdr3_nt: TGTGCCAGCAGACTTGGGACTTACTACGAGCAGTACTTC
d_call: TRBD1; clone_size: -; v_call: TRBV18; j_call: TRBJ1-2; cdr3_aa: CASSPRTGEDYGYTF; cdr3_nt: TGTGCCAGCTCACCAAGGACAGGGGAGGACTATGGCTACACCTTC
d_call: TRBD1; clone_size: once; v_call: TRBV7-9; j_call: TRBJ1-6; cdr3_aa: CAGDLQGPGTLHF; cdr3_nt: TGTGCCGGGGACTTACAGGGGCCGGGGACCCTCCACTTT
d_call: TRBD2; clone_size: few; v_call: TRBV7-9; j_call: TRBJ2-1; cdr3_aa: CASSYRTSGGDEQFF; cdr3_nt: TGTGCCAGCAGCTATAGGACTAGCGGGGGGGACGAGCAGTTCTTC
d_call: -; clone_size: -; v_call: TRBV7-2; j_call: TRBJ2-7; cdr3_aa: CASSIWRGHGLYEQYF; cdr3_nt: TGTGCCAGCAGCATATGGCGGGGCCATGGACTTTACGAGCAGTACTTC
d_call: -; clone_size: -; v_call: TRBV24-1; j_call: TRBJ1-5; cdr3_aa: CATSDSHLTGRRGNGNPQHF; cdr3_nt: TGTGCCACCAGTGATTCCCATCTGACGGGCAGGCGGGGGAACGGGAATCCCCAGCATTTT
d_call: TRBD1; clone_size: -; v_call: TRBV5-1; j_call: TRBJ2-2; cdr3_aa: CASRLRQGAYGELFF; cdr3_nt: TGCGCCAGCAGGCTCAGGCAGGGGGCGTACGGGGAGCTGTTTTTT
d_call: -; clone_size: -; v_call: TRBV7-9; j_call: TRBJ2-1; cdr3_aa: CASSTVQGSYNEQFF; cdr3_nt: TGTGCCAGCAGCACCGTACAGGGCTCCTACAATGAGCAGTTCTTC
d_call: TRBD1; clone_size: -; v_call: TRBV9; j_call: TRBJ2-5; cdr3_aa: CASSEGTGGYQETQYF; cdr3_nt: TGTGCCAGCAGCGAGGGGACAGGGGGTTACCAAGAGACCCAGTACTTC
d_call: TRBD1; clone_size: -; v_call: TRBV5-1; j_call: TRBJ1-4; cdr3_aa: CASSLGQGYEKLFF; cdr3_nt: TGCGCCAGCAGTTTGGGACAGGGCTATGAAAAACTGTTTTTT
d_call: TRBD2; clone_size: -; v_call: TRBV7-9; j_call: TRBJ2-5; cdr3_aa: CASSLTGGPAETQYF; cdr3_nt: TGTGCCAGCAGCTTAACGGGGGGGCCGGCAGAGACCCAGTACTTC
d_call: TRBD1; clone_size: -; v_call: TRBV6-1; j_call: TRBJ1-1; cdr3_aa: CASSDHPGTGVDTEAFF; cdr3_nt: TGTGCCAGCAGTGACCACCCAGGGACAGGCGTGGACACTGAAGCTTTCTTT
d_call: -; clone_size: -; v_call: TRBV30; j_call: TRBJ1-1; cdr3_aa: CAWTGVAEAFF; cdr3_nt: TGTGCCTGGACCGGGGTCGCTGAAGCTTTCTTT
d_call: -; clone_size: -; v_call: TRBV7-2; j_call: TRBJ1-2; cdr3_aa: CASSLAGAYSYGYTF; cdr3_nt: TGTGCCAGCAGCTTAGCGGGGGCTTACAGCTATGGCTACACCTTC
d_call: -; clone_size: -; v_call: TRBV5-1; j_call: TRBJ2-7; cdr3_aa: CASSLGGSEQYF; cdr3_nt: TGCGCCAGCAGCTTGGGAGGGAGCGAGCAGTACTTC
d_call: TRBD2; clone_size: -; v_call: TRBV5-1; j_call: TRBJ2-3; cdr3_aa: CASSPLAGGRADTQYF; cdr3_nt: TGCGCCAGCAGCCCCTTAGCGGGGGGGCGGGCAGATACGCAGTATTTT
d_call: TRBD2; clone_size: -; v_call: TRBV4-2; j_call: TRBJ2-3; cdr3_aa: CASSRGASGGAADTQYF; cdr3_nt: TGTGCCAGCAGCCGTGGGGCTAGCGGGGGGGCCGCAGATACGCAGTATTTT
d_call: -; clone_size: once; v_call: TRBV30; j_call: TRBJ1-1; cdr3_aa: CAWSVLRVGEAFF; cdr3_nt: TGTGCCTGGAGTGTACTGAGGGTTGGTGAAGCTTTCTTT
d_call: -; clone_size: -; v_call: TRBV5-1; j_call: TRBJ2-3; cdr3_aa: CASSAGTDTQYF; cdr3_nt: TGCGCCAGCAGCGCAGGGACAGATACGCAGTATTTT
d_call: TRBD1; clone_size: -; v_call: TRBV5-4; j_call: TRBJ2-7; cdr3_aa: CASSQGAVPYEQYF; cdr3_nt: TGTGCCAGCAGCCAGGGGGCCGTCCCCTACGAGCAGTACTTC
d_call: TRBD2; clone_size: -; v_call: TRBV4-2; j_call: TRBJ2-3; cdr3_aa: CASSQGEGGGHLTDTQYF; cdr3_nt: TGTGCCAGCAGCCAAGGAGAGGGCGGGGGGCACCTCACAGATACGCAGTATTTT
d_call: TRBD1; clone_size: -; v_call: TRBV28; j_call: TRBJ1-4; cdr3_aa: CASSTQTGFEKLFF; cdr3_nt: TGTGCCAGCAGTACCCAGACAGGGTTTGAAAAACTGTTTTTT
d_call: -; clone_size: -; v_call: TRBV10-2; j_call: TRBJ1-5; cdr3_aa: CASSESGGGNQPQHF; cdr3_nt: TGCGCCAGCAGTGAGTCGGGGGGAGGCAATCAGCCCCAGCATTTT
d_call: -; clone_size: -; v_call: TRBV5-6; j_call: TRBJ1-2; cdr3_aa: CASGDTANYGYTF; cdr3_nt: TGTGCCAGCGGGGACACAGCTAACTATGGCTACACCTTC
d_call: -; clone_size: -; v_call: TRBV2; j_call: TRBJ1-4; cdr3_aa: CASIRRSTNEKLFF; cdr3_nt: TGTGCCAGCATAAGGAGATCAACTAATGAAAAACTGTTTTTT
d_call: TRBD1; clone_size: -; v_call: TRBV30; j_call: TRBJ2-7; cdr3_aa: CAWTRPGTAYEQYF; cdr3_nt: TGTGCCTGGACCCGTCCCGGGACAGCCTACGAGCAGTACTTC
d_call: -; clone_size: -; v_call: TRBV9; j_call: TRBJ1-2; cdr3_aa: CASSARQETVGGYTF; cdr3_nt: TGTGCCAGCAGCGCCCGACAGGAAACGGTCGGAGGCTACACCTTC
d_call: TRBD1; clone_size: -; v_call: TRBV4-1; j_call: TRBJ1-6; cdr3_aa: CASSQWDRSSDSPLHF; cdr3_nt: TGCGCCAGCAGCCAATGGGACAGGTCCTCGGATTCACCCCTCCACTTT
d_call: -; clone_size: -; v_call: TRBV6-5; j_call: TRBJ1-5; cdr3_aa: CASRVAWSHNQPQHF; cdr3_nt: TGTGCCAGCAGGGTGGCTTGGAGCCACAATCAGCCCCAGCATTTT
d_call: -; clone_size: -; v_call: TRBV5-1; j_call: TRBJ2-7; cdr3_aa: CASSLGSGRGLGQYF; cdr3_nt: TGCGCCAGCAGCTTGGGTTCGGGTAGGGGCTTGGGGCAGTACTTC